The entry below gives a single T cell receptor (beta chain) sequence along with its context. There are 13 residues in the CDR3. Germline CDR1 is SQVTM and CDR2 is ANQGSEA. Every donor provided around 10 milliliters of peripheral blood. These data belong to a study of blood T cells in healthy people across ages. Primed by a sample-barcoded 5' primer and a J-beta primer mix, a second PCR proceeded for about 7 to 11 cycles. All cDNA molecules were each tagged by a template-switch adaptor with 12 random nucleotides. Using its own MiXCR run on the 5' RACE reads, TCRdb lists one record per CDR3 protein. The repertoire consists of around 500,000 distinct CDR3 sequences, with under 55% occurring once and the leading ten covering 20% to 25%.

The TCR comes from an elderly man in good health. The specimen sequenced was blood. This rearrangement joins TRBV29-1 to TRBJ2-4; 10 bases align to TRBD1. The end of the DNA aligns better with TRBJ2-7, so the J call may be wrong. CDR3 DNA: TGCAGCGTAATAAGGACAGGGGGCTACGAGCAGTACTTC. Translated, it gives CSVIRTGGYEQYF.